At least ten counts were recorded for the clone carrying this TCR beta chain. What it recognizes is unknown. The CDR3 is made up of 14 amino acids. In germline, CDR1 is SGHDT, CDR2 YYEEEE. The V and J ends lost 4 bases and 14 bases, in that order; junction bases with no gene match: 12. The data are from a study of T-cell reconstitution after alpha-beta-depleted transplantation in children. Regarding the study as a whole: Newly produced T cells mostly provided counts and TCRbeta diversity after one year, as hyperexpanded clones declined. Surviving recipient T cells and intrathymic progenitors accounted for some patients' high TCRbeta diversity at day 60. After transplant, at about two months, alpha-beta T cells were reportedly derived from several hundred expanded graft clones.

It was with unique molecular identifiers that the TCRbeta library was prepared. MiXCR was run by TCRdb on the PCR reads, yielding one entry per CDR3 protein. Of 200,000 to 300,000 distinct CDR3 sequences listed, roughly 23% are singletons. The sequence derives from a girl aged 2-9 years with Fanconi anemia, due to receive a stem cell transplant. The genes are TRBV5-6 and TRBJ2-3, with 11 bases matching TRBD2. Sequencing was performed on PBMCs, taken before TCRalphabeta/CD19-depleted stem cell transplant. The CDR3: CASSPTSGVPSAYF. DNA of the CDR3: TGTGCCAGCAGCCCGACTAGCGGGGTGCCCTCGGCGTATTTT.